This T cell receptor beta chain came from a study of T-cell memory formation after mild COVID-19. TCRdb reprocessed the 5' RACE reads via MiXCR and lists one record per CDR3 protein. The sample has around 260,000 distinct CDR3 sequences, 15% to 20% seen once. The CDR3 has 12 residues. Per the germline V gene, CDR1 is ENHRY and CDR2 is SYGVKD. V was trimmed by 0 bases and J by 7 bases, leaving 3 bases between them. The rearrangement uses TRBV10-3 and TRBJ2-2; D uncertain. The sequence came from a man younger than 35 who had mild COVID-19 (a few samples of this study predate the infection). Cell type and time point are not known. Sequencing used PBMCs or a T cell subset sorted from them (not recorded which). CDR3 DNA: TGTGCCATCAGTGAGTCCGGCGGGGAGCTGTTTTTT. Protein: CAISESGGELFF.